This entry lists 3 T cell receptor beta chains sequenced from one sample in a study of shared clonotypes between healthy human individuals. The assay was immunoSEQ multiplex PCR, and TCRdb's table has in-frame clones only and misses some. This repertoire shows 2.5 million or so clones, about 92% found once; its top ten account for about 0.13%. The specimen was naive CD4+ T cells sorted from blood. The subset was: CD45RA+ positively selected. The source is a young man in good health.

This chain joins TRBV4-3 and TRBJ2-7; 8 bases agree with TRBD2. The germline V gene encodes CDR1 LGHNA and CDR2 YSLEER. V lost 0 bases to trimming and J lost 7 bases; unmatched junction nucleotides: 11. The CDR3 loop spans 16 amino acids. The CDR3 bases are TGCGCCAGCAGCCAAGATGCGGCTAGCGGGTCTGGGGAGCAGTACTTC. Amino acids: CASSQDAASGSGEQYF.

This clone has a handful of counts. The chain is built from TRBV18 and TRBJ2-4, with 8 bases that match TRBD2. Germline trimming cut 3 bases from V and 0 bases from J; bases unmatched to any gene: 10. Germline V lookup: CDR1 KGHSH, CDR2 LQKENI. The CDR3 runs 18 residues. In DNA form, the CDR3 reads TGTGCCAGCTCACCGCTAGCGGGTCAGGGGCTAGCCAAAAACATTCAGTACTTC. This translates into CASSPLAGQGLAKNIQYF.

The chain employs TRBV5-8 and TRBJ2-7; TRBD1 might be the D (8 bases). Trimming removed 4 bases at V and 1 base at J, with 12 bases between. CDR1 is SGHTS and CDR2 is YDEGEE in the germline V gene. The CDR3 consists of 14 residues. CDR3 protein: CASSLQGGSYEQYF. The CDR3 DNA reads TGTGCCAGCAGCCTACAGGGGGGGTCCTACGAGCAGTACTTC. Drawing the rest from reference TRBV5-8 and TRBJ2-7, the complete variable domain is EAGVTQSPTHLIKTRGQQATLRCSPISGHTSVYWYQQALGLGLQFLLWYDEGEERNRGNFPPRFSGRQFPNYSSELNVNALELEDSALYLCASSLQGGSYEQYFGPGTRLTVT.